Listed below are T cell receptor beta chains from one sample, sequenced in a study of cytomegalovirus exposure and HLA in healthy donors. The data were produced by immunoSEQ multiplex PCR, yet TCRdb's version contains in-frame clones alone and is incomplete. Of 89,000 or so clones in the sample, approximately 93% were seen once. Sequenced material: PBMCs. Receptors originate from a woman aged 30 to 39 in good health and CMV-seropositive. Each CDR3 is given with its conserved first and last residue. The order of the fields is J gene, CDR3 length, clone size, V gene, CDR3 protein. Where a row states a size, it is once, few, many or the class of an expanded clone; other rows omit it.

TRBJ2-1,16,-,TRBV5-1,CASSLGGTGNYNEQFF
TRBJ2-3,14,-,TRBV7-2,CASKPGLSTDTQYF
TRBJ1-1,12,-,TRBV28,CASSLGQLKAFF
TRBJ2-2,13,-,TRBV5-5,CASSPTAVGELFF
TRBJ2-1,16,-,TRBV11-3,CASSFLGQKLYNEQFF
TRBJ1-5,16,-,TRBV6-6,CASSYSPTGSNQPQHF
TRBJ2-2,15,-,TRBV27,CASSARVLNTGELFF
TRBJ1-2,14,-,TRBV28,CASSTGQTTSGYTF
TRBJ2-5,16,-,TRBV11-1,CASSNGTSGNQETQYF
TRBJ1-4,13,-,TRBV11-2,CASSYRGNEKLFF
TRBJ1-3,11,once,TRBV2,CASRGVNTIYF
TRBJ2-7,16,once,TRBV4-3,CASSPGSRGPTYEQYF
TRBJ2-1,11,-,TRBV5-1,CASGLNNEQFF
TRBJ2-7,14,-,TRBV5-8,CASSEPTGDYEQYF
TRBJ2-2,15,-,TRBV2,CASRGLAGVTGELFF
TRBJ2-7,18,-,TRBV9,CASSVEASGTGNIYEQYF
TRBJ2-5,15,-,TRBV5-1,CASSLGTAIQETQYF
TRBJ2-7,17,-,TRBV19,CASSIDGGTVTTYEQYF
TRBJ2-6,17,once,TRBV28,CASSFLGGSSGANVLTF
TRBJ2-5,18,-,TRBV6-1,CASSEAKKGAWGRETQYF
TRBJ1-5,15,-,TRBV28,CASSLRGGSNQPQHF
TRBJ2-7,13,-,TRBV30,CAWSVPQVREQYF
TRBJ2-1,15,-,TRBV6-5,CASSYAPLDHNEQFF
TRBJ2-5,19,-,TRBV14,CASSQGTGTVALPGETQYF
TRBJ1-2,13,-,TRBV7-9,CASIGQGYYGYTF
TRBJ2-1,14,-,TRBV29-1,CSGTGAAGHNEQFF
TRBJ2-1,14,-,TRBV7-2,CASAGRWSYNEQFF
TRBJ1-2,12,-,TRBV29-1,CSVMGEDYGYTF
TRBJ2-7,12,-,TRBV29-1,CTATSGRYEQYF
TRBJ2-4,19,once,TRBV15,CATSSFPLDRGTIKNIQYF
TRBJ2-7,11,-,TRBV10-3,CATGRADEQYF
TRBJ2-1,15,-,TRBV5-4,CASSLGDLAYNEQFF
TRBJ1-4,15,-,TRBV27,CASSRSTGLNEKLFF
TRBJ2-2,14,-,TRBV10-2,CASRAGTNTGELFF
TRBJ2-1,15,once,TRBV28,CASSPPTSRYNEQFF
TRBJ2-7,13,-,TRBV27,CAIGTGPSYEQYF
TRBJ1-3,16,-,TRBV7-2,CASSSLSGFSGNTIYF
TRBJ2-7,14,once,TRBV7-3,CASRGPVRGDEQYF
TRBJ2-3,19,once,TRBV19,CASSITSGSFSTSTDTQYF
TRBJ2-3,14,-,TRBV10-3,CAISGQLTTDTQYF
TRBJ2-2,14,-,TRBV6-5,CASRRGINTGELFF
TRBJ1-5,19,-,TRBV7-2,CASSLTPGTGEHSNQPQHF
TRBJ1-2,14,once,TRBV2,CASMIEGATYGYTF
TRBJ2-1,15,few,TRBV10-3,CAISVKGAFGNEQFF
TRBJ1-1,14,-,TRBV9,CASTGTETQAEAFF
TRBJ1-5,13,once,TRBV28,CASSRQGKQPQHF
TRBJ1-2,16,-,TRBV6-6,CASNKFGSARLSGYTF
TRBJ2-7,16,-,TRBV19,CASSMAYGQGHSEQYF
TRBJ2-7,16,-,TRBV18,CASSPPGLAGTYEQYF
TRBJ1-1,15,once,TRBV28,CASSFQITGGRLAFF
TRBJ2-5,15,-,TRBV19,CASSIGGTVQETQYF
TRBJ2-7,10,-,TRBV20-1,CSATGYEQYF
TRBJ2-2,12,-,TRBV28,CASTVLRGELFF